Each of the 3 T cell receptor beta chains below was sequenced from the same sample in a study of Ad26.COV2.S vaccination and SARS-CoV-2 variants. The data were produced by immunoSEQ multiplex PCR, yet TCRdb's version contains in-frame clones alone and is incomplete. The profile shows some 290,000 clones, around 84% of them singletons. The treatment is: around 19 received Ad26.COV2.S at low or high dose, single or two shots; roughly 5 received placebo; per-sample allocation not given. The samples date from day 63 after the first vaccine or placebo injection. Here the sequenced sample was peripheral blood, taken in a trial of Ad26.COV2.S vaccine versus placebo. These receptors were collected from a person between 18 and 60 years old who received the Ad26.COV2.S COVID-19 vaccine or a placebo.

The chain recombines TRBV29-1 with TRBJ2-7; 11 bases agree with TRBD2. Germline CDR1 SQVTM, CDR2 ANQGSEA. The CDR3 is 13 amino acids. V was clipped by 7 bases and J by 3 bases; unmatched bases: 5. The CDR3 DNA follows: TGCAGCGGCCTAGCGGGGGGCAACTACGAGCAGTACTTC. It translates to CSGLAGGNYEQYF.

This clone has only a few counts. The V call is TRBV6-5, the J call TRBJ2-7; TRBD1 aligns across 11 bases. The CDR3 contains 14 residues. J was trimmed by 2 bases and V by 6 bases; bases with no gene match: 3. From germline, CDR1 is MNHEY and CDR2 SVGAGI. CDR3 sequence: CASRRTGGPYEQYF. The DNA for the CDR3 is TGTGCCAGCAGGAGGACAGGGGGCCCCTACGAGCAGTACTTC.

V gene TRBV23-1 combines with J gene TRBJ2-3, with TRBD2 matching 7 bases. TRBV23-1 is noted as an ORF with a role that remains uncertain. CDR3 length: 19 residues. The trim removed 6 bases at V and 0 bases at J, leaving 18 bases unmatched. CDR3: CASRLSTGASGPSTDTQYF. The CDR3, as DNA: TGCGCCAGCAGACTCTCAACCGGGGCTAGCGGCCCTAGCACAGATACGCAGTATTTT.